This TCR beta chain was profiled in a study of blood T cell repertoires in COVID-19. Study-wide background: In each case, the material was cDNA or gDNA derived from T cells, B-cell-depleted T cells, or PBMCs.

V dropped 5 bases and J dropped 0; count of bases not matched to a gene: 6. The CDR3 consists of 17 residues. Germline values: CDR1 SGHTA, CDR2 FQGNSA. Profiling relied on immunoSEQ multiplex PCR, and the TCRdb table lists in-frame clones only, not all of them. The data show 150,000 to 200,000 clones, approximately 86% seen once. The sample taken for sequencing was peripheral blood. This TCR was sampled from a woman aged 80 or over with acute or convalescent COVID-19. The rearrangement uses TRBV7-2 and TRBJ1-6, with 8 bases fitting TRBD1. Written as DNA, the CDR3 is TGTGCCAGCAGCGTGGCCGGGACAGGCTCCTATAATTCACCCCTCCACTTT. It encodes CASSVAGTGSYNSPLHF.